Listed here is a single T cell receptor beta chain. What it recognizes is unknown. The trim removed 7 bases at V and 0 bases at J, leaving 6 bases unmatched. The CDR3 runs to 14 residues. The sample is drawn from a study of blood T cells in healthy people across ages. Overall study results and limits: A roughly linear fall in TCR beta diversity per million T cells was seen with increasing age. Estimated diversity across one million T cells was deemed an underestimate.

It was with a sample-barcoded 5' primer and a J-beta primer mix that a second PCR of roughly 7 to 12 cycles was run. Tagging of each cDNA molecule was performed by a template-switch adaptor with 12 random nucleotides. TCRdb re-derived calls from the 5' RACE reads in MiXCR, one entry per CDR3 protein. This sample has 450,000 to 700,000 distinct CDR3 sequences; 27% occur once, and the top ten carry about 18%. The authors extracted at least 5 micrograms of total RNA per sample. The source is a woman in her 70s in good health. The V gene is TRBV12-3 or TRBV12-4, the J gene TRBJ2-7, with TRBD1 identical over 7 bases. The specimen sequenced was blood. The CDR3 is CASTLGQNSYEQYF. The CDR3 DNA reads as TGTGCCAGCACTTTGGGACAGAACTCCTACGAGCAGTACTTC.